Sequencing of this T cell receptor beta chain was carried out in a study of identical twins. Study findings and constraints: Carriage of fewer insertions was seen in abundant cord blood beta clonotypes, whereas memory repertoires showed none. It was cross-sectional statistical analysis, not following the same donors, that the conclusions relied on.

Template switching (which added a universal primer site) was used, and cDNA carried unique molecular identifiers. One entry per CDR3 protein results from TCRdb running MiXCR on the 5' RACE reads. The sample contains 690,000 or so distinct CDR3 sequences, less than 7% of which appear only once. This CDR3 has 14 residues. Germline V gene sequence: CDR1 DFQATT, CDR2 SNEGSKA (reference sequence). Trimming cost V 6 bases and J 1 base; bases outside gene matches: 4. This clonotype was seen many times. Its antigen remains unidentified. The J gene is TRBJ2-3, the V gene TRBV20-1; TRBD2 matches 10 bases. Sequencing was carried out using naive T cells sorted from blood. The TCR comes from a man between 18 and 29 years old in good health. DNA for the CDR3: TGCAGTGCGACAGGGACTAGCGGCACAGATACGCAGTATTTT. It encodes CSATGTSGTDTQYF.